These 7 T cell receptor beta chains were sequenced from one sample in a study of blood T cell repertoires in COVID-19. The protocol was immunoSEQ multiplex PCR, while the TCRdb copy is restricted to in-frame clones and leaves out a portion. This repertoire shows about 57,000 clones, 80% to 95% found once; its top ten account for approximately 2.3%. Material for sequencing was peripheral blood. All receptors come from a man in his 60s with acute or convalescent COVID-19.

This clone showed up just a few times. In DNA form, the CDR3 reads TGCGCCAGCAGCTTGGTTACGGAGGGCTATGGCTACACCTTC. It encodes CASSLVTEGYGYTF. The gene calls are TRBV5-1 and TRBJ1-2; D is unresolved. Germline CDR1 SGHRS, CDR2 YFSETQ. Trimming removed 0 bases at V and 4 bases at J, with 10 bases between. This CDR3 has 14 residues.

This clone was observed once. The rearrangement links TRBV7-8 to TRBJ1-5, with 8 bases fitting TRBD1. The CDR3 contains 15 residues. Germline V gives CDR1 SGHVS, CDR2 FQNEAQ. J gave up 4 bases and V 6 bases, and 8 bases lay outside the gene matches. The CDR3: CASSYSGTGNQPQHF. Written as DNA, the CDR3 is TGTGCCAGCAGTTATTCCGGGACAGGTAATCAGCCCCAGCATTTT.

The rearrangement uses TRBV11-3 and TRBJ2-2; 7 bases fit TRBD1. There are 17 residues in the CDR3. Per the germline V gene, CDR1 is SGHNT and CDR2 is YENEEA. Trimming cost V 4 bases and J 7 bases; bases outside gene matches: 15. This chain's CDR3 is CASSSRPQGGKGGELFF. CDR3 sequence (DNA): TGTGCCAGCAGCTCCAGGCCCCAAGGGGGCAAGGGCGGGGAGCTGTTTTTT.

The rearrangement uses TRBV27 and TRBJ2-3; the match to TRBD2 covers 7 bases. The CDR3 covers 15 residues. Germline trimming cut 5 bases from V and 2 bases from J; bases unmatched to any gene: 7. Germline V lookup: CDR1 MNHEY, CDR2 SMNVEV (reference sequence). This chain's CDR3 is CASSRWGGNTDTQYF. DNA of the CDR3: TGTGCCAGCAGTCGCTGGGGAGGGAACACAGATACGCAGTATTTT.

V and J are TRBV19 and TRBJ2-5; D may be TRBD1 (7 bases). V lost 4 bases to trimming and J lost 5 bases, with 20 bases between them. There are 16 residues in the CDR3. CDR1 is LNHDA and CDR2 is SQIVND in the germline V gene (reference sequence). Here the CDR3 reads CASSTPRTGGGETQYF. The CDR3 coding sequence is TGTGCCAGTAGTACTCCACGGACAGGAGGGGGGGAGACCCAGTACTTC.

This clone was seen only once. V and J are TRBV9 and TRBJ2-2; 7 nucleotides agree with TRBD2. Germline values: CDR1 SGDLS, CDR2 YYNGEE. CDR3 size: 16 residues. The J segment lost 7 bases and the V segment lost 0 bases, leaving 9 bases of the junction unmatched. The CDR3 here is CASSVVAGANGGELFF. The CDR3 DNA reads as TGTGCCAGCAGCGTAGTGGCGGGAGCCAATGGCGGGGAGCTGTTTTTT. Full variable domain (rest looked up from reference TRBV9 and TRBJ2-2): DSGVTQTPKHLITATGQRVTLRCSPRSGDLSVYWYQQSLDQGLQFLIQYYNGEERAKGNILERFSAQQFPDLHSELNLSSLELGDSALYFCASSVVAGANGGELFFGEGSRLTVL.

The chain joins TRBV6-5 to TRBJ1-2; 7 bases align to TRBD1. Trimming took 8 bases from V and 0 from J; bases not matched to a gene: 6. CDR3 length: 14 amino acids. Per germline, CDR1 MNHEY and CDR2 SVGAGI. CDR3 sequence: CASEGTEANYGYTF. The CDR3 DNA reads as TGTGCCAGCGAGGGGACAGAAGCTAACTATGGCTACACCTTC.